The subject of this entry is one T cell receptor (beta chain). Antigen specificity is unknown. This entry belongs to a study of cytomegalovirus exposure and HLA in healthy donors. The primer mix had 60 Vbeta and 13 Jbeta primers. How the authors handled the data: The count from a later analysis was tens of millions of unique TCR beta chains, some 10 million of them shared. Sequenced by immunoSEQ multiplex PCR; TCRdb stores in-frame clones only, minus some. The DNA gave D and trimming, while V, J and clone size come from that table. The sample lists around 130,000 clones; approximately 84% were seen once. The CDR3 extends over 13 amino acids. V was cut by 8 bases and J by 15 bases, with 23 bases left in between. The germline gives CDR1 SEHNR, CDR2 FQNEAQ (reference sequence). Overall study findings and caveats: Being productive about 90% or about 30% of the time was typical of most TCR beta V segments in an earlier analysis.

Sequenced input: PBMCs. The receptor's source is a woman between 18 and 29 years old in good health and CMV-seronegative. The chain is built from TRBV7-9 and TRBJ2-1; D possibly corresponds to TRBD2 (6 bases). CDR3 nucleotide sequence: TGTGCCAGCTCCGACGGAGGCGGGGAAAAGCGGTTCTTC. Amino acids: CASSDGGGEKRFF.